This entry lists 18 T cell receptor beta chains sequenced from one sample in a study of Graves' ophthalmopathy and Graves' hyperthyroidism. Researchers took RNA transcripts and amplified TCR beta CDR3 regions from them. The authors performed first-round RT-PCR with HTBI primers and then a second-round multiplex PCR. TCRdb itself ran the multiplex PCR reads through MiXCR, one entry per CDR3 protein. The sample lists hundreds of thousands of distinct CDR3 sequences; 13% to 15% were seen once. Sample: blood. The receptor set was obtained from a woman in her twenties or thirties with Graves' ophthalmopathy.

At least ten counts were recorded for this clonotype. The chain recombines TRBV29-1 with TRBJ1-2; no clear D gene. The V and J ends lost 3 bases and 0 bases respectively, with 11 bases between them. This CDR3 comprises 14 residues. The V gene's germline CDR1 is SQVTM and CDR2 ANQGSEA. CDR3 in amino acids: CSVDHPGTNYGYTF. Here the CDR3 DNA reads TGCAGCGTTGACCACCCAGGAACTAACTATGGCTACACCTTC.

This clonotype was observed at least ten times. This chain joins TRBV25-1 and TRBJ2-5; D is perhaps TRBD1 (5 bases). Deletions cut 1 base from V and 4 bases from J, with 7 bases between. CDR3 length: 13 residues. CDR1 is MGHDK and CDR2 is SYGVNS in the germline V gene. CDR3 residues: CASSEWGRETQYF. The CDR3 nucleotides read TGTGCCAGCAGTGAATGGGGCCGAGAGACCCAGTACTTC.

This clonotype showed up many times. The chain joins TRBV6-1 to TRBJ2-7, with TRBD1 matching over 7 bases. V was pared by 5 bases and J by 5 bases, with 12 bases of the junction left unmatched. The CDR3 has 15 residues. The V gene's germline CDR1 is MNHNS and CDR2 SASEGT. This CDR3 reads CASSPLRTGGHEQYF. Here the CDR3 DNA reads TGTGCCAGCAGTCCCCTAAGGACAGGCGGCCACGAGCAGTACTTC.

This clonotype was observed many times. V is TRBV28 and J is TRBJ2-5; D is possibly TRBD1 (6 bases). Germline CDR1 is MDHEN and CDR2 is SYDVKM. With 5 bases removed from V and 1 base from J, the gap between germline ends came to 14 bases. The CDR3 totals 15 residues. This CDR3 reads CASSLGQTIQETQYF. The CDR3 nucleotides are TGTGCCAGCAGTCTCGGACAGACTATCCAAGAGACCCAGTACTTC. The variable domain in full, with the rest retrieved from reference TRBV28 and TRBJ2-5, is DVKVTQSSRYLVKRTGEKVFLECVQDMDHENMFWYRQDPGLGLRLIYFSYDVKMKEKGDIPEGYSVSREKKERFSLILESASTNQTSMYLCASSLGQTIQETQYFGPGTRLLVL.

This clonotype was counted many times. The V call is TRBV20-1, the J call TRBJ2-5; 7 bases line up with TRBD2. CDR3 length: 15 residues. Per germline, CDR1 DFQATT and CDR2 SNEGSKA (reference sequence). J gave up 5 bases and V 0 bases, and 9 bases lay outside the gene matches. As DNA, the CDR3 is TGCAGTGCTAGAGATAGGGCTAGCGGTGGGGAGACCCAGTACTTC. This sequence encodes CSARDRASGGETQYF.

This chain links TRBV27 with TRBJ1-1; 9 bases match TRBD1. This CDR3 has 15 residues. The ends lost 7 bases at V and 5 bases at J; junction bases unmatched: 11. The germline CDR1 and CDR2 sequences are MNHEY and SMNVEV (reference sequence). The CDR3 DNA sequence: TGTGCCAGCAACCCGGACAGGGGAGGAGAAACTGAAGCTTTCTTT. Its translation is CASNPDRGGETEAFF.

The chain employs TRBV12-3 or TRBV12-4 and TRBJ1-3; maybe TRBD1 (6 bases). V dropped 6 bases and J dropped 0 bases, with 18 bases sitting between them. The CDR3 has 17 residues. In DNA, the CDR3 is TGTGCCAGCAGACGCGGGGGCGGGGGGTTCTCTGGAAACACCATATATTTT. Its translation is CASRRGGGGFSGNTIYF.

This clonotype was observed many times. This chain joins TRBV6-5 and TRBJ1-1, with no clear D. CDR3 length: 14 residues. CDR1 and CDR2 from the germline V gene are MNHEY and SVGAGI. V was pared by 4 bases and J by 0 bases, with 9 bases between. CDR3 sequence: CASSFGRMNTEAFF. The CDR3 coding sequence is TGTGCCAGCAGTTTTGGACGGATGAACACTGAAGCTTTCTTT.

In its sample, this clonotype was seen many times. The chain links TRBV30 to TRBJ1-1; D ambiguous. V gave up 2 bases and J gave up 2 bases, with 12 bases separating them. Per germline, CDR1 GTSNPN and CDR2 SVGIG (reference sequence). The CDR3 consists of 14 residues. CDR3 DNA sequence: TGTGCCTGGAGTCGTGGCAGACCAAACACTGAAGCTTTCTTT. Residues: CAWSRGRPNTEAFF.

The chain uses TRBV4-1 and TRBJ2-2, with 13 bases identical to TRBD2. The length of the CDR3 is 17 residues. Germline V CDR1 and CDR2: MGHRA, YSYEKL. Trimming cost V 3 bases and J 8 bases; bases outside gene matches: 9. The chain's CDR3 is CASSQPGLAGILGELFF. The CDR3 nucleotides read TGCGCCAGCAGCCAGCCGGGACTAGCGGGAATCCTGGGGGAGCTGTTTTTT.

This clonotype was detected many times. The gene calls are TRBV20-1 and TRBJ1-6, with D unresolved. The V gene lost 1 base and the J gene lost 8 bases, with 9 bases spanning the gap. This CDR3 region has 13 residues. From germline, CDR1 is DFQATT and CDR2 SNEGSKA (reference sequence). The CDR3 spells CSARATNHSPLHF. DNA for the CDR3: TGCAGTGCTAGAGCCACAAATCATTCACCCCTCCACTTT.

This clonotype was observed at least ten times. One junction end disagrees with the germline gene, perhaps due to a read error. The J gene is TRBJ1-1, the V gene TRBV12-3 or TRBV12-4; no definite D call. This CDR3 comprises 12 residues. The DNA of the CDR3 is TGTGCCAGCAGCTTAGGGCGGATTGAAGCTTTCTTT. Protein product: CASSLGRIEAFF.

To note about this clonotype: A much larger clone lies one base from this, so it may be a read error. The rearrangement links TRBV20-1 to TRBJ1-1; TRBD1 agrees at 7 bases. Per the germline V gene, CDR1 is DFQATT and CDR2 is SNEGSKA (reference sequence). This CDR3 contains 15 residues. The DNA of the CDR3 is TGCAGTGCACTCAACGGACAGGTTATGAACACTGAAGCTTGCTTT. It specifies CSALNGQVMNTEACF.

This clonotype was recorded at least ten times. The genes are TRBV6-5 and TRBJ1-1; no reliable D call. V was clipped by 5 bases and J by 6 bases, with 16 bases between them. CDR3 size: 14 residues. From germline, CDR1 is MNHEY and CDR2 SVGAGI. The CDR3 bases are TGTGCCAGCAGTCCCACAGTCCTCACCGCTGAAGCTTTCTTT. Translating it yields CASSPTVLTAEAFF.

J is TRBJ1-1 and V is TRBV6-1, with 12 bases matching TRBD1. Per germline, CDR1 MNHNS and CDR2 SASEGT. The CDR3 is 14 amino acids. The trim removed 10 bases at V and 7 bases at J, leaving 10 bases unmatched. CDR3 sequence: CAIRAGQGAIEAFF. The CDR3 bases are TGTGCCATCAGGGCGGGACAGGGGGCGATTGAAGCTTTCTTT.

With respect to this clonotype: This clone may be a read error of a much larger clone one base away. The chain combines TRBV2 with TRBJ2-7; the D gene is possibly TRBD1 (6 bases). Germline CDR1 and CDR2: SNHLY and FYNNEI. Trimming took 4 bases from V and 6 from J, leaving 16 bases between them. The CDR3 contains 14 residues. CDR3 region: CASSVGGGRIEQYF. CDR3 bases: TGTGCCAGCAGTGTAGGGGGTGGAAGGATCGAGCAGTACTTC.

This clonotype was counted a few times. With a much larger clone just one base away, this may be a read error. The chain links TRBV12-3 or TRBV12-4 to TRBJ1-3, with no clear D. This CDR3 has 14 amino acids. DNA for the CDR3: TGTGCCAGCAGCCTCGCAGGCTCTGGAACCACCATATATTTT. Protein: CASSLAGSGTTIYF.

This clonotype was found many times. The chain uses TRBV29-1 and TRBJ1-5, with a possible D match to TRBD1 (6 bases). Germline-derived CDR1 and CDR2 are SQVTM and ANQGSEA. This CDR3 is built from 13 residues. Trimming removed 6 bases from V and 5 bases from J, with 14 bases in between. CDR3 loop: CSVKQGRDQPQHF. CDR3 in DNA: TGCAGCGTAAAACAGGGTAGGGATCAGCCCCAGCATTTT.